This T cell receptor (beta chain) derives from a study of blood T cell repertoires in COVID-19. Germline V gene data show CDR1 as SGHAT and CDR2 as FQDESV (reference sequence). The CDR3 is 15 amino acids. The V gene lost 0 bases and the J gene lost 3 bases, with 8 bases spanning the gap. This clone was detected only once. Produced via immunoSEQ multiplex PCR; TCRdb's table is partial and in-frame only. This table has 200,000 to 250,000 clones, around 84% appearing once. The chain links TRBV11-1 to TRBJ1-4; D is unresolved. The sequence derives from a human donor in a cohort sampled during active COVID-19. The sequencing sample was made of peripheral blood. The DNA of the CDR3 is TGTGCCAGCAGCTTAGCGGGGAGGTCTAATGAAAAACTGTTTTTT. This sequence encodes CASSLAGRSNEKLFF.